Given below is one T cell receptor beta chain in context. Its antigen is not known. These data are taken from a study of beta chain features in type 1 diabetes. Study-wide points: Naive, central memory and Treg TCRB repertoires seemed to resemble each other more closely in patients than they did in healthy donors. Patients with type 1 diabetes showed fewer VDJ junction insertions and more deletions.

Trimming removed 3 bases from V and 2 bases from J; junction bases left unmatched: 5. Germline assignment: CDR1 LNHNV and CDR2 YYDKDF (reference sequence). The CDR3 loop spans 15 amino acids. What was sequenced were expressed TCRB transcripts, since all of the isolated RNA had been reverse transcribed. Assay used: immunoSEQ multiplex PCR; TCRdb lists only in-frame clones, some missing. There are 350,000 to 450,000 clones in the sample; more than 13% occur only once, and 0.019% lies in the top ten. The sample was naive CD4+ T cells from blood. This receptor was taken from a woman in her late teens or twenties in good health. The chain links TRBV15 to TRBJ1-2; 8 bases line up with TRBD1. The CDR3 bases are TGTGCCACCAGCAGGTGGACAGGGCCGAACTATGGCTACACCTTC. The encoded protein is CATSRWTGPNYGYTF.